These T cell receptor beta chains were read from a single sample in a study of T cell changes during pregnancy in multiple sclerosis. Repertoires were generated with immunoSEQ multiplex PCR, while TCRdb's copy carries only in-frame clones and drops some. This table holds approximately 30,000 clones, approximately 90% found once. Specimen: CD8+ T cells from peripheral blood mononuclear cells, collected in the first trimester of pregnancy. The receptor set was obtained from a female donor with multiple sclerosis, enrolled in a pregnancy study. Each CDR3 is given with its conserved first and last residue. The D gene is left open where the match is weak. The size field is filled for only some rows; it gives once, few, many or a size class.

j_gene: TRBJ2-1
d_gene: .
abundance: once
v_gene: TRBV27
CDR3aa: CASSWGLAADNEQFF
CDR3nt: TGTGCCAGCAGTTGGGGGCTAGCGGCCGACAATGAGCAGTTCTTC

j_gene: TRBJ2-1
d_gene: TRBD2
abundance: .
v_gene: TRBV10-3
CDR3aa: CAISEPGLAGRNEQFF
CDR3nt: TGTGCCATCAGTGAACCGGGACTAGCGGGACGGAATGAGCAGTTCTTC

j_gene: TRBJ2-7
d_gene: TRBD1
abundance: .
v_gene: TRBV7-9
CDR3aa: CASSLVLGLGQGHEQYF
CDR3nt: TGTGCCAGCAGCTTAGTTCTTGGCTTGGGACAGGGACACGAGCAGTACTTC

j_gene: TRBJ2-3
d_gene: .
abundance: .
v_gene: TRBV7-9
CDR3aa: CASSPQRDGYGTDTQYF
CDR3nt: TGTGCCAGCAGCCCTCAGCGCGATGGATATGGCACAGATACGCAGTATTTT

j_gene: TRBJ2-1
d_gene: TRBD2
abundance: .
v_gene: TRBV15
CDR3aa: CATSRDKDSAGGHWYNEQFF
CDR3nt: TGTGCCACCAGCAGAGACAAGGATTCGGCGGGAGGGCATTGGTACAATGAGCAGTTCTTC

j_gene: TRBJ2-5
d_gene: TRBD1
abundance: .
v_gene: TRBV5-4
CDR3aa: CASSVGTVQETQYF
CDR3nt: TGTGCCAGCAGCGTCGGGACAGTCCAAGAGACCCAGTACTTC

j_gene: TRBJ2-2
d_gene: .
abundance: .
v_gene: TRBV29-1
CDR3aa: CSVDGGRGTGELFF
CDR3nt: TGCAGCGTTGACGGGGGGCGAGGAACCGGGGAGCTGTTTTTT

j_gene: TRBJ2-7
d_gene: TRBD2
abundance: .
v_gene: TRBV5-1
CDR3aa: CASSLDTTLLAGGGYEQYF
CDR3nt: TGCGCCAGCAGCTTGGACACAACCCTTCTAGCGGGAGGAGGGTACGAGCAGTACTTC

j_gene: TRBJ2-1
d_gene: TRBD2
abundance: once
v_gene: TRBV28
CDR3aa: CASRPSGSWYNEQFF
CDR3nt: TGTGCCAGCAGACCTAGCGGGAGCTGGTACAATGAGCAGTTCTTC

j_gene: TRBJ2-3
d_gene: TRBD2
abundance: .
v_gene: TRBV6-4
CDR3aa: CASSEGTSVSTDTQYF
CDR3nt: TGTGCCAGCAGTGAAGGGACTAGCGTCAGCACAGATACGCAGTATTTT

j_gene: TRBJ2-7
d_gene: TRBD1
abundance: .
v_gene: TRBV10-3
CDR3aa: CAISVPRDRGLGGSYEQYF
CDR3nt: TGTGCCATCAGTGTTCCGCGGGACAGGGGGCTGGGGGGCTCCTACGAGCAGTACTTC

j_gene: TRBJ2-3
d_gene: TRBD2
abundance: .
v_gene: TRBV27
CDR3aa: CASSFGGRETDTQYF
CDR3nt: TGTGCCAGCAGTTTTGGCGGGAGGGAGACAGATACGCAGTATTTT

j_gene: TRBJ2-6
d_gene: TRBD2
abundance: .
v_gene: TRBV28
CDR3aa: CASSSIAGSSGANVLTF
CDR3nt: TGTGCCAGCAGTTCAATAGCGGGCTCCTCTGGGGCCAACGTCCTGACTTTC

j_gene: TRBJ2-7
d_gene: TRBD2
abundance: .
v_gene: TRBV5-1
CDR3aa: CASSTQAGGGYEQYF
CDR3nt: TGCGCCAGCAGCACCCAAGCGGGAGGTGGCTACGAGCAGTACTTC